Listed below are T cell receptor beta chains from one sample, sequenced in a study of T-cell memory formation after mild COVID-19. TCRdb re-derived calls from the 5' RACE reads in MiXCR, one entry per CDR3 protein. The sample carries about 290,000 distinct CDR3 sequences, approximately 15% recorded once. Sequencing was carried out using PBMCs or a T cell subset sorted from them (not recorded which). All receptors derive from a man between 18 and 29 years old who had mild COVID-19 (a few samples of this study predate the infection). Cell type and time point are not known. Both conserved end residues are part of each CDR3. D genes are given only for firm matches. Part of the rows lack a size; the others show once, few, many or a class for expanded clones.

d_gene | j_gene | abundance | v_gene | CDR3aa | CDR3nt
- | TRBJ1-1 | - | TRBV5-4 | CASSLSTDNTEAFF | TGTGCCAGCAGCCTATCGACAGATAACACTGAAGCTTTCTTT
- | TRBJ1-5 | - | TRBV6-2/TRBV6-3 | CASNGGHINQPQHF | TGTGCCAGCAACGGGGGCCATATAAACCAGCCCCAGCATTTT
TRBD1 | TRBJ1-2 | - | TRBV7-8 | CASSPGTGVYGYTF | TGTGCCAGCAGCCCTGGGACAGGGGTATATGGCTACACCTTC
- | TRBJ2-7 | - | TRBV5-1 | CASSRGRAEQYF | TGCGCCAGCAGTCGGGGAAGGGCCGAGCAGTACTTC
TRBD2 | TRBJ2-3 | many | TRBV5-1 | CASNERGPATDTQYF | TGCGCCAGCAACGAGCGGGGGCCCGCCACAGATACGCAGTATTTT
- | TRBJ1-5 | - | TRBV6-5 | CASSYSRGSNQPQHF | TGTGCCAGCAGTTACTCTAGGGGTAGCAATCAGCCCCAGCATTTT
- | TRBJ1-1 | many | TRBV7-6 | CASLGASNTEAFF | TGTGCCAGCCTCGGCGCCTCGAACACTGAAGCTTTCTTT
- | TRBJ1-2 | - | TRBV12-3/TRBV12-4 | CASSLLTRGYGYTF | TGTGCCAGCAGTTTACTGACGAGGGGCTATGGCTACACCTTC
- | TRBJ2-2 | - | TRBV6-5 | CAIRLGPSTGELFF | TGTGCCATACGTTTAGGCCCGAGCACCGGGGAGCTGTTTTTT
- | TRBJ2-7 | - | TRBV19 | CASSIDRAYEQYF | TGTGCCAGTAGTATAGACAGAGCCTACGAGCAGTACTTC
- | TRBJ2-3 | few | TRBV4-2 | CASSRLWGGSTDTQYF | TGTGCCAGCAGCCGTCTTTGGGGCGGGAGCACAGATACGCAGTATTTT
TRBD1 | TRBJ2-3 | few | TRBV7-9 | CASSGTGTDRTDTQYF | TGTGCCAGCAGCGGCACCGGGACAGATCGCACAGATACGCAGTATTTT
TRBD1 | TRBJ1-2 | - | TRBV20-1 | CSARGDRDRGLF | TGCAGTGCTAGAGGGGACCGGGACAGGGGGTTGTTC
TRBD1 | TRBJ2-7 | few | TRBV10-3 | CAIRNPEGARYEQYF | TGTGCCATCAGGAACCCAGAGGGGGCTCGGTACGAGCAGTACTTC
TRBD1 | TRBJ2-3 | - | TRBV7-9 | CASSRDRGPDTQYF | TGTGCCAGCAGCCGCGACAGGGGACCAGATACGCAGTATTTT
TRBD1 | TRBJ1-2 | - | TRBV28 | CASTPGQGVYGYTF | TGTGCCAGCACCCCGGGACAGGGTGTGTATGGCTACACCTTC
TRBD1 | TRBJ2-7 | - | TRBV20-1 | CSATGTGWYGDGLRSSYEQYF | TGCAGTGCTACCGGGACAGGATGGTATGGGGATGGATTGAGGAGCTCCTACGAGCAGTACTTC
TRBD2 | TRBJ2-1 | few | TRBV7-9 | CASSPGTSGGADEQFF | TGTGCCAGCAGCCCAGGGACTAGCGGGGGGGCGGATGAGCAGTTCTTC
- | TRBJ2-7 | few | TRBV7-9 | CASSLLGRTYEQYF | TGTGCCAGCAGCTTACTGGGCCGCACCTACGAGCAGTACTTC
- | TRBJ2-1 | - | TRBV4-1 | CASSRSPSSSYNEQFF | TGCGCCAGCAGCAGGTCACCTTCTAGCTCCTACAATGAGCAGTTCTTC
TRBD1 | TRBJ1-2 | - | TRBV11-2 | CASSLVDRGAGYTF | TGTGCCAGCAGCTTAGTTGACAGGGGCGCTGGCTACACCTTC
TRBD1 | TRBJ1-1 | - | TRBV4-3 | CASSRDSSNTEAFF | TGCGCCAGCAGCCGGGACAGCTCGAACACTGAAGCTTTCTTT
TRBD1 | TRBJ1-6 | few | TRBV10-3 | CAISESIQGSTPLHF | TGTGCCATCAGTGAGTCGATACAGGGGAGCACACCCCTCCACTTT
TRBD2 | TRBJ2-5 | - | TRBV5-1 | CASSLAGPAGETQYF | TGCGCCAGCAGCTTGGCTGGACCAGCGGGGGAGACCCAGTACTTC
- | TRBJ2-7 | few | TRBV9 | CASSVDEGPYEQYF | TGTGCCAGCAGCGTAGATGAGGGACCCTACGAGCAGTACTTC
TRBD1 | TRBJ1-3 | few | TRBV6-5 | CASSPGTGTSGNTIYF | TGTGCCAGCAGCCCCGGGACAGGGACATCGGGAAACACCATATATTTT
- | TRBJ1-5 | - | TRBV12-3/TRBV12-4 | CASSSSVSNQPQHF | TGTGCCAGCAGTTCCAGCGTTAGCAATCAGCCCCAGCATTTT
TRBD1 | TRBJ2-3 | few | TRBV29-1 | CSADDRGVESDTQYF | TGCAGCGCTGATGACAGGGGGGTAGAATCAGATACGCAGTATTTT
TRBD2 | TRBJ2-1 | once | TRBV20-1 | CSADLGLAGVYNEQFF | TGCAGTGCGGACCTGGGACTAGCGGGGGTTTACAATGAGCAGTTCTTC
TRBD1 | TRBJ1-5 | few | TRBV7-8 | CASSHGQGEAYSNQPQHF | TGTGCCAGCAGCCACGGACAGGGTGAGGCCTATAGCAATCAGCCCCAGCATTTT
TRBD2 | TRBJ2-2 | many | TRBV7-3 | CASSYRSGGSGELFF | TGTGCCAGCAGCTACCGTAGCGGGGGCTCCGGGGAGCTGTTTTTT
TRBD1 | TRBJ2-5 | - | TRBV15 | CATSADRVVGQETQYF | TGTGCCACCAGCGCCGACAGGGTGGTCGGACAAGAGACCCAGTACTTC
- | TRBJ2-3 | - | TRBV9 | CASSDYDTQYF | TGTGCCAGCAGCGATTATGATACGCAGTATTTT
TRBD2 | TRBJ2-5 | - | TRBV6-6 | CASSATSGGAGTQYF | TGTGCCAGCAGTGCGACTAGCGGGGGCGCAGGGACCCAGTACTTC
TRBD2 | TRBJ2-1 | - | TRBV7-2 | CASSPTSGGPGEQFF | TGTGCCAGCAGCCCGACTAGCGGGGGGCCGGGTGAGCAGTTCTTC
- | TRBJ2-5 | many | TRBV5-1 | CASSLNRRQREETQYF | TGCGCCAGCAGCTTGAATCGGCGACAAAGAGAAGAGACCCAGTACTTC
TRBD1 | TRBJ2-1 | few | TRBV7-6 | CASTTSTGSGEQFF | TGTGCCAGCACCACCTCGACAGGGTCGGGTGAGCAGTTCTTC
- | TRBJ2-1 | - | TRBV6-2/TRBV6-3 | CASSWRSGHGYNEQFF | TGTGCCAGCAGTTGGAGGAGCGGCCACGGTTACAATGAGCAGTTCTTC
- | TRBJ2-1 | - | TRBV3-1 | CASSPMAGRGSFYNEQFF | TGTGCCAGCTCCCCCATGGCAGGGCGCGGATCCTTTTACAATGAGCAGTTCTTC
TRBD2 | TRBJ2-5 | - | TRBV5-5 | CASSLGAGVKETQYF | TGTGCCAGCAGCTTGGGGGCGGGGGTGAAAGAGACCCAGTACTTC
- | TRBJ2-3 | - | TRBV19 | CASSAPWGSTDTQYF | TGTGCCAGTAGTGCGCCTTGGGGGAGCACAGATACGCAGTATTTT
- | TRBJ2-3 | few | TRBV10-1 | CASSAGLLSTDTQYF | TGCGCCAGCAGCGCCGGACTACTGAGCACAGATACGCAGTATTTT
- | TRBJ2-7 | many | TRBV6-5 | CASSYGDEQYF | TGTGCCAGCAGTTACGGAGACGAGCAGTACTTC
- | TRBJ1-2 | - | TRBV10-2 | CASSESRDVYGYTF | TGCGCCAGCAGTGAGTCCCGGGACGTCTATGGCTACACCTTC
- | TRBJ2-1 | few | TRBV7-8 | CASSLPSGYEQFF | TGTGCCAGCAGCTTACCCTCGGGCTATGAGCAGTTCTTC
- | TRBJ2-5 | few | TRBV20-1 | CSAGKETQYF | TGCAGTGCGGGAAAAGAGACCCAGTACTTC
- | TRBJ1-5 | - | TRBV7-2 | CASSQVGNQPQHF | TGTGCCAGCAGCCAGGTTGGCAATCAGCCCCAGCATTTT
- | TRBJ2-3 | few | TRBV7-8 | CASSLAEADTQYF | TGTGCCAGCAGCTTAGCGGAAGCAGATACGCAGTATTTT
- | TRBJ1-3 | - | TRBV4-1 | CASSQGPFAGRTDTIYF | TGCGCCAGCAGCCAAGGGCCCTTCGCGGGTAGAACGGACACCATATATTTT
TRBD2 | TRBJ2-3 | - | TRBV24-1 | CATGGLAGVIDTQYF | TGTGCCACCGGCGGACTAGCGGGGGTGATAGATACGCAGTATTTT
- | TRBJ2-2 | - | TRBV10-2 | CASSESRAAGELFF | TGCGCCAGCAGTGAGTCGAGGGCCGCCGGGGAGCTGTTTTTT
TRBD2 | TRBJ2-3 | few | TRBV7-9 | CASSPWVAGGPDTQYF | TGTGCCAGCAGCCCATGGGTAGCGGGGGGTCCAGATACGCAGTATTTT
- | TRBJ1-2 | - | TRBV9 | CASKQTGTLYGYTF | TGTGCCAGCAAGCAGACGGGTACACTTTATGGCTACACCTTC
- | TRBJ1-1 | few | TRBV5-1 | CASSLKGLNTEAFF | TGCGCCAGCAGCTTGAAGGGCTTGAACACTGAAGCTTTCTTT